This T cell receptor beta chain was captured in a study of T cells in Graves' hyperthyroidism and ophthalmopathy (dated by TCRdb to about 2019). In the study overall: Peripheral blood samples were taken at the time of initial diagnosis, prior to any treatment. TCR V-J signatures able to tell the groups apart were searched for in a discovery cohort of 95 to 100 patients, of whom 40 to 45 had Graves' ophthalmopathy and 57 had stable Graves' hyperthyroidism. Prospective prediction of ophthalmopathy was tested in an independent validation cohort of fewer than 20 hyperthyroidism patients and around 16 patients who later progressed to ophthalmopathy. The 90 or so discovery patients were randomly split 7:3 into training and test sets. Thyroid tissue and blood T-cell repertoires from roughly six Graves' hyperthyroidism patients were also compared in the study. Following sampling, methimazole starting at 30 mg daily was given to hyperthyroidism patients, and high-dose intravenous methylprednisolone was given to ophthalmopathy patients. TCR Vbeta CDR3 sequencing of 130 to 150 peripheral blood samples (about 45 ophthalmopathy, 75 to 80 hyperthyroidism and some 17 progressor patients) is reported in the paper.

Stable Graves' hyperthyroidism was defined as no progression to ophthalmopathy during 18 months of follow-up. The hyperthyroidism patients were between 18 and 65 years old and newly diagnosed, with a disease duration of less than 2 months. Patients with uncontrolled infections, other autoimmune diseases, pregnancy or lactation were excluded. Diagnoses were established on the basis of clinical symptoms, serum thyroxine and TRAb, thyroid ultrasound, and orbital computed tomography. Ficoll-Paque density gradient centrifugation was used to isolate PBMCs from approximately 10 ml of fresh peripheral blood. Trizol reagent was used to extract total RNA, and RNA quality was then checked on an Agilent 2100 Bioanalyzer. The germline V gene sets CDR1 to SGHTA and CDR2 to FQGNSA. The trim is 7 bases for V and 1 base for J, with a gap of 17 bases between the germline ends. The CDR3 spans 15 residues, from the cysteine through the phenylalanine. Solely the CDR3 DNA is kept, with 45 bases framed from the first base.

In the case of this clonotype: Its binding antigen is unknown. No base quality values were provided; no much bigger clone lies one nucleotide off.

Study-level results and caveats: Most expanded thyroid clonotypes (frequency above 0.001) were also detected in blood, suggesting blood repertoires may reflect thyroid immune responses. Ophthalmopathy was separated from stable hyperthyroidism by a 13 V-J signature model, with about 88% sensitivity and 81% to 83% specificity obtained in cross-validation and 80%/75% obtained in testing. During validation, the model predicted progression to ophthalmopathy a median of approximately 6 months ahead of onset, with approximately 70% sensitivity and around 73% specificity. No statistical method was used to set the sample size in advance, and investigators knew the group allocation.

TCR beta CDR3 regions were amplified from RNA transcripts. A first-round RT-PCR of the TCR CDR3 used the HTBI primer set with the Qiagen OneStep RT-PCR kit. Libraries were constructed in a second round of multiplex PCR, after which size selection and purification were performed. Libraries were sequenced paired-end with 100 bp reads on an Illumina HiSeq2000. In the paper's pipeline: SOAPnuke was used to process the raw data, throwing out any read that contained adapters or uncalled bases, had a mean Phred below 15, or lacked an exact constant-primer or identifier match. COPE v1.2.5 was used to merge the high-quality paired reads, and each unique nucleotide sequence was defined as a clonotype. MiTCR v1.1 was used to align the clonotypes against IMGT TRBV, TRBD and TRBJ reference segments. Only V-J combinations with frequency above 0.0001, covering about 99% of repertoires, were analysed. The TCS score was defined as the ratio of F50 (clonal expansion) to E x V (chaos), calculated using BLOSUM62-based TCRdist between CDR3 peptides within each V-J. Welch's t-statistics and random forest reduced several hundred V-J features to 10 to 15, which were used in a naive Bayes classifier (R e1071). The Morisita-Horn index was used to measure how similar the thyroid and blood repertoires were. TCRdb ran its own pipeline on the public reads, namely fastp trimming at Q25 and MiXCR clone calling, and kept in-frame beta chains. Each entry is one CDR3 protein sequence, shown with its most common DNA and genes. The V and J calls and clone size are TCRdb's, not the authors'. The sample has 600,000 to 800,000 distinct CDR3 sequences on record, roughly a third of them singletons. Around 32% of the sample belongs to the ten largest clones.

The chain is assembled from TRBV7-2 and TRBJ2-7; a weak D assignment points to TRBD1 (6 bases agree). The specimen sequenced was blood. The receptor's source is a woman in her forties with Graves' hyperthyroidism. The sequence in DNA is TGTGCCAGCAAGCCCCAGGGGCTCTTTTCCTACGAGCAGTACTTC. Protein translation: CASKPQGLFSYEQYF.